This T cell receptor beta chain was sequenced during a study of neurological immune-mediated disorders. Study-wide findings and caveats: The greatest TCR clonal expansion appeared in HTLV-1-associated myelopathy and the smallest, falling below healthy controls, in multiple sclerosis.

Each TCR transcript was tagged with a 10-nucleotide random UMI during 5'RACE. In every sequencing run, more than 170 million TCR-beta sequences were generated from 15-18 subjects. From the 5' RACE reads, TCRdb called clonotypes with MiXCR, one entry per CDR3 protein. Of about 90,000 distinct CDR3 sequences listed, under 15% were seen once; the top ten hold 5%. Germline trimming cut 4 bases from V and 4 bases from J; bases unmatched to any gene: 9. The V gene's germline CDR1 is MGHRA and CDR2 YSYEKL. The CDR3 is 16 residues long. Ten or more counts support this clonotype. Its antigen is as yet unknown. Time point meaning: longitudinal time-point 2. 2 million PBMCs stored at -80 C were the source of the unsorted libraries.

This sequence joins TRBV4-1 and TRBJ1-2; TRBD1 aligns across 10 bases. The sample comprised PBMCs. The TCR originated in a female donor with HTLV-1-associated myelopathy (HAM/TSP). The CDR3 loop reads CASSRDRGSGSYGYTF. CDR3 nucleotide sequence: TGCGCCAGCAGCCGGGACAGGGGTTCGGGTTCCTATGGCTACACCTTC.